One sample yielded the 13 T cell receptor beta chains listed below, sequenced in a study of OX40 agonist ivuxolimab in advanced cancers. Clones were read by immunoSEQ multiplex PCR, and TCRdb kept only the in-frame ones, dropping some. This table has about 60,000 clones, 80% to 85% appearing once. The material was CD4+ or CD8+ T cells sorted from blood, obtained in a trial of the OX40 agonist ivuxolimab. Every receptor here comes from an adult with an advanced solid tumor such as melanoma, head and neck, liver or kidney cancer.

The V gene is TRBV10-3, the J gene TRBJ2-1; D call uncertain. The CDR3 loop spans 20 amino acids. Germline V gene sequence: CDR1 ENHRY, CDR2 SYGVKD. Trimming stripped 3 bases from V and 12 bases from J, with 36 bases between. The CDR3 bases are TGTGCCATCAGTGAACCGATTCTACCTAGTCCACGCACTCACGGAGTGGGGCAGTTCTTC. This encodes CAISEPILPSPRTHGVGQFF.

V usage is TRBV18 and J usage is TRBJ1-5; D possibly corresponds to TRBD1 (5 bases). Trimming took 6 bases from V and 5 from J, leaving 17 bases between them. CDR3 length: 15 amino acids. Per germline, CDR1 KGHSH and CDR2 LQKENI. CDR3 nucleotide sequence: TGTGCCAGCTCGCCGTTGAGTGGAGGGGATCAGCCCCAGCATTTT. As protein: CASSPLSGGDQPQHF.

Only a few counts were recorded for this clone. J is TRBJ2-3 and V is TRBV11-3; the match to TRBD2 covers 12 bases. V dropped 5 bases and J dropped 0; count of bases not matched to a gene: 3. The CDR3 has 16 amino acids. Germline assignment: CDR1 SGHNT and CDR2 YENEEA. The CDR3 reads CASSRGTSGSTDTQYF. CDR3 DNA: TGTGCCAGCAGCCGAGGGACTAGCGGGAGCACAGATACGCAGTATTTT.

The chain links TRBV25-1 to TRBJ1-4; 8 bases fit TRBD1. V was pared by 5 bases and J by 3 bases, with 5 bases of the junction left unmatched. This CDR3 is 15 amino acids long. Germline V gene lookup returns CDR1 MGHDK and CDR2 SYGVNS. Here the CDR3 DNA reads TGTGCCAGCAGTAGACCGGGACAGGCTAATGAAAAACTGTTTTTT. Protein product: CASSRPGQANEKLFF.

This clone was detected once. The CDR3 coding sequence is TGTGCCAGCAGCTTGGAAGGTCAGAACTATGGCTACACCTTC. Protein: CASSLEGQNYGYTF. This rearrangement joins TRBV5-5 to TRBJ1-2, with D hard to call. The CDR3 spans 14 residues. Germline CDR1 reads SGHKS; CDR2 reads YYEKEE (reference sequence). V lost 0 bases to trimming and J lost 2 bases, with 8 bases between them.

The rearrangement joins TRBV11-2 to TRBJ2-2; D gene unclear. Per the germline V gene, CDR1 is SGHAT and CDR2 is FQNNGV. This CDR3 has 15 amino acids. With 1 base removed from V and 6 bases from J, the gap between germline ends came to 12 bases. The CDR3 here is CASSLVQYYSGELFF. CDR3 in DNA: TGTGCCAGCAGCTTAGTTCAGTATTACTCCGGGGAGCTGTTTTTT.

This sequence joins TRBV27 and TRBJ1-5; D might be TRBD1 (5 bases). Trimming left V 2 bases short and J 4 bases short, with 12 bases between. CDR1 MNHEY and CDR2 SMNVEV come from the germline V gene (reference sequence). The CDR3 spans 15 residues. CDR3: CASSLTRDLNQPQHF. The DNA for the CDR3 is TGTGCCAGCAGTTTAACCAGGGACCTGAATCAGCCCCAGCATTTT.

This chain joins TRBV2 and TRBJ1-1; 9 nucleotides line up with TRBD1. The length of the CDR3 is 14 residues. V was clipped by 4 bases and J by 7 bases; unmatched bases: 7. From germline, CDR1 is SNHLY and CDR2 FYNNEI. The CDR3 region has the DNA TGTGCCAGCAGTGGAAGCACAGGGGGCCTTGAAGCTTTCTTT. It encodes CASSGSTGGLEAFF.

This chain connects TRBV5-1 to TRBJ2-7, with 8 positions matching TRBD1. V lost 3 bases to trimming and J lost 0 bases; unmatched junction nucleotides: 5. The germline CDR1 and CDR2 sequences are SGHRS and YFSETQ. The CDR3 sequence is 15 residues long. This CDR3 is CASSSGQGLSYEQYF. In nucleotides, the CDR3 is TGCGCCAGCAGCTCAGGACAGGGCCTCTCCTACGAGCAGTACTTC.

The chain joins TRBV19 to TRBJ1-2, with a tentative D call TRBD1 (6 bases). The CDR3 length is 13 residues. V lost 7 bases and J lost 1, with 10 bases in between. Germline V CDR1 and CDR2: LNHDA, SQIVND (reference sequence). The CDR3 DNA follows: TGTGCCAGTACAGGACAGCTTAACTATGGCTACACCTTC. It yields the protein CASTGQLNYGYTF.

The chain is built from TRBV9 and TRBJ2-3; 15 bases are a match to TRBD2. The CDR3 length is 17 residues. The V gene's germline CDR1 is SGDLS and CDR2 YYNGEE. J gave up 4 bases and V 4 bases, and 7 bases lay outside the gene matches. The CDR3 nucleotides read TGTGCCAGCAGCACGGGACTAGCGGGAGGAGCGTCAGATACGCAGTATTTT. This sequence encodes CASSTGLAGGASDTQYF.

The rearrangement uses TRBV4-1 and TRBJ2-7; TRBD2 might be the D (6 bases). Germline V gene lookup returns CDR1 MGHRA and CDR2 YSYEKL. The CDR3 sequence is 14 residues long. Trimming took off 4 bases at V and 3 bases at J, with 13 bases between the two ends. The chain's CDR3 is CASSRGLADYEQYF. In nucleotides, the CDR3 is TGCGCCAGCAGCCGGGGACTCGCTGACTACGAGCAGTACTTC.

The V call is TRBV9, the J call TRBJ1-6; D gene uncertain. The CDR3 loop spans 14 amino acids. Between the trimmed V and J ends, which lost 0 bases and 7 bases, there was a span of 8 bases. Germline loops: CDR1 SGDLS, CDR2 YYNGEE. The CDR3 coding sequence is TGTGCCAGCAGCGTAGGGCCCGAGAATTCACCCCTCCACTTT. This encodes CASSVGPENSPLHF. Complete variable domain (other parts from reference TRBV9 and TRBJ1-6): DSGVTQTPKHLITATGQRVTLRCSPRSGDLSVYWYQQSLDQGLQFLIQYYNGEERAKGNILERFSAQQFPDLHSELNLSSLELGDSALYFCASSVGPENSPLHFGNGTRLTVT.